This T cell receptor beta chain was recorded in a study of human T cells and chemical hapten exposure. About the research overall: Sensitization applied 2% DPC to around 2 cm by around 2 cm of upper inner arm skin. Throughout a study of approximately 25 weeks, patients underwent weekly scalp administration of diphenylcyclopropenone doses.

The CDR3 is made up of 14 amino acids. Trimming cost V 3 bases and J 0 bases, with 8 bases left between them. In germline, CDR1 is SGHVS, CDR2 FNYEAQ. TCRdb reanalysed the RACE reads using MiXCR and keeps one entry per CDR3 protein. The sample records about 120,000 distinct CDR3 sequences, 13% being singletons. Time point noted: pre-sensitization, week 0. Treatment given: therapeutic diphenylcyclopropenone sensitization with weekly scalp DPC. The V gene is TRBV7-6, the J gene TRBJ1-1; D unclear. Sequenced here: whole blood, sampled in connection with sensitization to the hapten diphenylcyclopropenone (DPC). This TCR came from a woman in her late teens or twenties with alopecia areata. Some clones in this sample may be carry-over from other donors' samples. The CDR3 loop is CASSLEPLNTEAFF. CDR3 in DNA: TGTGCCAGCAGCTTGGAGCCTCTGAACACTGAAGCTTTCTTT.